A single sample gave rise to the 10 T cell receptor beta chains below, sequenced in a study of spatial heterogeneity in lung cancer. The time point denotes: blood at routine non-recurrence follow-up after resection. A single record per CDR3 protein comes from TCRdb applying MiXCR to the 5' RACE reads. This table holds about 94,000 distinct CDR3 sequences, roughly 21% found once. The sample was PBMCs, taken at follow-up. These receptors originate from a male donor with early-stage non-small cell lung cancer.

This clonotype was seen repeatedly, ten times or more. V usage is TRBV10-2 and J usage is TRBJ2-1; the D gene is possibly TRBD2 (7 bases). Trimming removed 0 bases from V and 8 bases from J, with 14 bases in between. Germline assignment: CDR1 WSHSY and CDR2 SAAADI. CDR3 length: 15 amino acids. Here the CDR3 reads CASSESPGGGDEQFF. The CDR3 DNA reads TGCGCCAGCAGTGAGTCACCGGGGGGCGGGGATGAGCAGTTCTTC.

This chain joins TRBV5-6 and TRBJ1-3; D is perhaps TRBD1 (5 bases). CDR1 and CDR2 from the germline V gene are SGHDT and YYEEEE. This CDR3 has 15 amino acids. V was cut by 3 bases and J by 3 bases, with 13 bases left in between. CDR3: CASSYRQGYGNTIYF. CDR3 nucleotide sequence: TGTGCCAGCAGCTATCGCCAGGGTTATGGAAACACCATATATTTT. Variable domain in full (rest from reference TRBV5-6 and TRBJ1-3): DAGVTQSPTHLIKTRGQQVTLRCSPKSGHDTVSWYQQALGQGPQFIFQYYEEEERQRGNFPDRFSGHQFPNYSSELNVNALLLGDSALYLCASSYRQGYGNTIYFGEGSWLTVV.

The CDR3 DNA reads as TGTGCCAGCAGGGGTAGTTGGACAGAGAACACTGAAGCTTTCTTT. As protein: CASRGSWTENTEAFF. This chain joins TRBV2 and TRBJ1-1, with D possibly being TRBD1 (6 bases). Per the germline V gene, CDR1 is SNHLY and CDR2 is FYNNEI. Trimming removed 6 bases from V and 1 base from J, with 15 bases in between. There are 15 residues in the CDR3.

This clonotype was counted between two and nine times. This chain joins TRBV2 and TRBJ2-1; TRBD1 is a possible D gene (6 bases). Trimming removed 5 bases at V and 6 bases at J, with 8 bases between. Germline assignment: CDR1 SNHLY and CDR2 FYNNEI. CDR3 length equals 12 residues. This CDR3 reads CASSLQGNEQFF. The DNA of the CDR3 is TGTGCCAGCAGTTTACAGGGCAATGAGCAGTTCTTC.

This clonotype has more than one count but fewer than ten. The gene calls are TRBV30 and TRBJ1-5; 9 bases are shared with TRBD1. Germline CDR1 GTSNPN, CDR2 SVGIG (reference sequence). The ends lost 2 bases at V and 6 bases at J; junction bases unmatched: 8. The CDR3 loop spans 15 amino acids. Written as DNA, the CDR3 is TGTGCCTGGAGTCCGGGGGGACAGGGACTTCAGCCCCAGCATTTT. Protein sequence: CAWSPGGQGLQPQHF.

This sequence joins TRBV20-1 and TRBJ2-5; D is unresolved. The V and J ends lost 1 base and 5 bases respectively, with 17 bases between them. The V gene's germline CDR1 is DFQATT and CDR2 SNEGSKA (reference sequence). This CDR3 is built from 15 residues. CDR3 DNA: TGCAGTGCTAGAGCCATGACGGTTGTCGAGGAGACCCAGTACTTC. Protein sequence: CSARAMTVVEETQYF.

The J gene is TRBJ1-5, the V gene TRBV18; 7 bases are shared with TRBD1. The CDR3 contains 15 residues. CDR1 is KGHSH and CDR2 is LQKENI in the germline V gene. The V and J ends lost 2 bases and 6 bases, in that order; junction bases with no gene match: 7. CDR3 in amino acids: CASSPDSSGGQPQHF. Written as DNA, the CDR3 is TGTGCCAGCTCACCAGACAGCTCAGGGGGTCAGCCCCAGCATTTT.

The rearrangement joins TRBV14 to TRBJ1-6; D perhaps matches TRBD1 (6 bases). Trimming left V 2 bases short and J 5 bases short, with 13 bases between. Germline V gives CDR1 SGHDN, CDR2 FVKESK. The CDR3 spans 16 residues. In DNA form, the CDR3 reads TGTGCCAGCAGCCAACGCCAGGACAGAAATAATTCACCCCTCCACTTT. It codes for CASSQRQDRNNSPLHF. The complete variable domain, with remaining parts taken from reference TRBV14 and TRBJ1-6, reads EAGVTQFPSHSVIEKGQTVTLRCDPISGHDNLYWYRRVMGKEIKFLLHFVKESKQDESGMPNNRFLAERTGGTYSTLKVQPAELEDSGVYFCASSQRQDRNNSPLHFGNGTRLTVT.

V and J are TRBV7-6 and TRBJ1-1; D is ambiguous. Germline CDR1 reads SGHVS; CDR2 reads FNYEAQ. The CDR3 contains 14 residues. V lost 5 bases and J 3 bases, leaving 13 bases between the germline ends. The CDR3 bases are TGTGCCAGCAGCCTGACCATAGAGTACACTGAAGCTTTCTTT. The encoded protein is CASSLTIEYTEAFF.

The CDR3 DNA reads TGCAGTGCTACCCAGCCTAGCGGTCACACTTATAATGAGCAGTTCTTC. This translates into CSATQPSGHTYNEQFF. The rearrangement links TRBV20-1 to TRBJ2-1; TRBD2 matches at 7 bases. V lost 4 bases and J lost 7; bases outside the gene matches: 16. CDR1 and CDR2 from the germline V gene are DFQATT and SNEGSKA (reference sequence). The CDR3 sequence is 16 residues long.